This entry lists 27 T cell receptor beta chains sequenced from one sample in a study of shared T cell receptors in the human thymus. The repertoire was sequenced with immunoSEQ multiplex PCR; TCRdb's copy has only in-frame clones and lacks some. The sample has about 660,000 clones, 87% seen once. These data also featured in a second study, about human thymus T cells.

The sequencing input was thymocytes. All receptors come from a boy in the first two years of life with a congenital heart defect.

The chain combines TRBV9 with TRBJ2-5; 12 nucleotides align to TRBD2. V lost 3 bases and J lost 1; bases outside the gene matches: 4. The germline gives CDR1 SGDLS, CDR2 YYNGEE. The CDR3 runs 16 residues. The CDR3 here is CASSALTSGGQETQYF. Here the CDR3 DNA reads TGTGCCAGCAGCGCACTGACTAGCGGGGGCCAAGAGACCCAGTACTTC.

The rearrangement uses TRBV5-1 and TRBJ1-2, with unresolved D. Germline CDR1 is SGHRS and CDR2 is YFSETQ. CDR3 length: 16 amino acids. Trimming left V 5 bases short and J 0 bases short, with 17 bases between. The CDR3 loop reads CASRTEDYPANYGYTF. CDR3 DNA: TGCGCCAGCAGAACGGAAGACTACCCAGCTAACTATGGCTACACCTTC.

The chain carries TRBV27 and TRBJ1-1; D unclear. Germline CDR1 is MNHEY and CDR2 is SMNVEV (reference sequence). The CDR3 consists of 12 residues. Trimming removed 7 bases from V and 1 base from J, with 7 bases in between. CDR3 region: CASTTGNTEAFF. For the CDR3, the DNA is TGTGCCAGCACGACTGGGAACACTGAAGCTTTCTTT.

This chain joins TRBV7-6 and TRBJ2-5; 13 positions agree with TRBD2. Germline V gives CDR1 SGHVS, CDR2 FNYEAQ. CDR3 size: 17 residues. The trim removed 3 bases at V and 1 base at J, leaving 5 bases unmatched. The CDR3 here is CASSFGTSGKIQETQYF. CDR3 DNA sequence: TGTGCCAGCAGCTTCGGGACTAGCGGGAAAATCCAAGAGACCCAGTACTTC. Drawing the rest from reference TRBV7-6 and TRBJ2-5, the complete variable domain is GAGVSQSPRYKVTKRGQDVALRCDPISGHVSLYWYRQALGQGPEFLTYFNYEAQQDKSGLPNDRFSAERPEGSISTLTIQRTEQRDSAMYRCASSFGTSGKIQETQYFGPGTRLLVL.

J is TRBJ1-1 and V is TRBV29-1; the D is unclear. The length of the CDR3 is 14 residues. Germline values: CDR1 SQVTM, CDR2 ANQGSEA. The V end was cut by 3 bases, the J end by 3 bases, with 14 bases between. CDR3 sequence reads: CSVEDGRGDTEAFF. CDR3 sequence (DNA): TGCAGCGTTGAGGACGGCCGCGGGGACACTGAAGCTTTCTTT.

In nucleotides, the CDR3 is TGTGCCACCAGGCGGGGTAGCGGCACCTCGAACACCGGGGAGCTGTTTTTT. Protein: CATRRGSGTSNTGELFF. This chain connects TRBV11-2 to TRBJ2-2; TRBD2 might be the D (6 bases). The CDR3 covers 17 residues. In germline, CDR1 is SGHAT, CDR2 FQNNGV. Trimming took 10 bases from V and 0 from J, leaving 21 bases between them.

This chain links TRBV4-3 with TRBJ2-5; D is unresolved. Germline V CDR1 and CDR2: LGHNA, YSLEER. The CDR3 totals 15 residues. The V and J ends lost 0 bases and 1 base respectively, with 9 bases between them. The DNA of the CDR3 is TGCGCCAGCAGCCAAGATGCGGCAGTCCAAGAGACCCAGTACTTC. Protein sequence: CASSQDAAVQETQYF.

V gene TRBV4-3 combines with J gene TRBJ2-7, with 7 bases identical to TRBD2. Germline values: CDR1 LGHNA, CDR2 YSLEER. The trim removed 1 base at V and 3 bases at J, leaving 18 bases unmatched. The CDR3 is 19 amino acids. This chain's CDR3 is CASSQGSGLAGPHDYEQYF. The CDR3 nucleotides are TGCGCCAGCAGCCAAGGGTCGGGGTTAGCGGGCCCTCACGACTACGAGCAGTACTTC.

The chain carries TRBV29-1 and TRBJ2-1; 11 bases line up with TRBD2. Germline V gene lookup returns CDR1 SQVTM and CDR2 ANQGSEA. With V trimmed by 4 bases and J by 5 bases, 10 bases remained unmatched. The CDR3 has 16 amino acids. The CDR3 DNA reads TGCAGCGTTGTTTGCTTAGCGGGGGGGCGGGACAATGAGCAGTTCTTC. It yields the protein CSVVCLAGGRDNEQFF.

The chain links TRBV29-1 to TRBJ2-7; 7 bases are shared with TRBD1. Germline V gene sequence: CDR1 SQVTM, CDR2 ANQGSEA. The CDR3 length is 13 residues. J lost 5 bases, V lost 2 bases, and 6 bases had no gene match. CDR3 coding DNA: TGCAGCGTTGAAAGACAGGGCTGGAACGAGCAGTACTTC. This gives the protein CSVERQGWNEQYF.

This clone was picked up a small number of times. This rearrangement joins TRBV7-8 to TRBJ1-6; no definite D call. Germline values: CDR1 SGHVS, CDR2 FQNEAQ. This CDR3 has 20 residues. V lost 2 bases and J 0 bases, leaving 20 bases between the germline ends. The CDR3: CASSLYPGWVGSSYNSPLHF. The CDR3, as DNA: TGTGCCAGCAGCTTATACCCCGGGTGGGTCGGGAGCTCCTATAATTCACCCCTCCACTTT. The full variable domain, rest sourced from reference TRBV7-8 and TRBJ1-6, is GAGVSQSPRYKVAKRGQDVALRCDPISGHVSLFWYQQALGQGPEFLTYFQNEAQLDKSGLPSDRFFAERPEGSVSTLKIQRTQQEDSAVYLCASSLYPGWVGSSYNSPLHFGNGTRLTVT.

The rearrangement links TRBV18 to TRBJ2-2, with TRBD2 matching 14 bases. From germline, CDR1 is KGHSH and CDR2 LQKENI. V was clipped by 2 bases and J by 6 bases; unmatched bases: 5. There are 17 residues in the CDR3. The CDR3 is CASSPAGGLAGAGELFF. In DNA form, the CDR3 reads TGTGCCAGCTCACCAGCCGGGGGACTAGCGGGAGCCGGGGAGCTGTTTTTT.

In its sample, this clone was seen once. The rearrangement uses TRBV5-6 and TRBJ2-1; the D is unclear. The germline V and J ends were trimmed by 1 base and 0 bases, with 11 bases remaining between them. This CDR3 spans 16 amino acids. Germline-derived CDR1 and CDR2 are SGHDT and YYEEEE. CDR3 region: CASSLFANSSYNEQFF. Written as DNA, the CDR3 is TGTGCCAGCAGCTTGTTTGCAAACAGCTCCTACAATGAGCAGTTCTTC.

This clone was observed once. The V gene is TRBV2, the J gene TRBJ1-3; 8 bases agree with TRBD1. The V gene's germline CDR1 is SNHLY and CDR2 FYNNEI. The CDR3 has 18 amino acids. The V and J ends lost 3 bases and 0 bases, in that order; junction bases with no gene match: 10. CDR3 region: CASSEEGRQGLSGNTIYF. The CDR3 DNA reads TGTGCCAGCAGTGAGGAGGGCCGACAGGGGCTCTCTGGAAACACCATATATTTT.

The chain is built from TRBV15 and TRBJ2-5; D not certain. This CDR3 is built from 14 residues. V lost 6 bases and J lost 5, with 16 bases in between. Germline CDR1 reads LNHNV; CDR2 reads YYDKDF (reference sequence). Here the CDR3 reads CATSPNPLLETQYF. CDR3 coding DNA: TGTGCCACCAGTCCGAACCCCCTATTGGAGACCCAGTACTTC.

The CDR3 DNA follows: TGTGCCAGCAGAGACCCAGCCACAGCTAAGAACACTGAAGCTTTCTTT. Translation gives CASRDPATAKNTEAFF. The J gene is TRBJ1-1, the V gene TRBV7-2, with D unresolved. The V end was cut by 6 bases, the J end by 1 base, with 18 bases between. This CDR3 comprises 16 residues. Germline CDR1 and CDR2: SGHTA and FQGNSA.

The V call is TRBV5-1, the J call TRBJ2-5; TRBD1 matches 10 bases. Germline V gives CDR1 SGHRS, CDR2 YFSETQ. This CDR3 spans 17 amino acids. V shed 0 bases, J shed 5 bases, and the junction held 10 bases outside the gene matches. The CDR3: CASSLGAPGTGEETQYF. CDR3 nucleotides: TGCGCCAGCAGCTTGGGTGCCCCCGGGACAGGGGAGGAGACCCAGTACTTC.

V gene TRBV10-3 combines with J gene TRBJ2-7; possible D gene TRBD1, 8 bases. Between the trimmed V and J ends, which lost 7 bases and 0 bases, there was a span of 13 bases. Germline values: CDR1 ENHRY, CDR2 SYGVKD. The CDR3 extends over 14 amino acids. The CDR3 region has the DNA TGTGCCATCAAACAGGGGGGGTGCTCCTACGAGCAGTACTTC. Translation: CAIKQGGCSYEQYF.

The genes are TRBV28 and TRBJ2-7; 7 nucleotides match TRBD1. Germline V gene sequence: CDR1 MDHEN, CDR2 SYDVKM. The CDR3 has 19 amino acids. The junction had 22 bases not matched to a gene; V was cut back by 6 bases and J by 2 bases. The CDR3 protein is CASSQPVQGLPTLPYEQYF. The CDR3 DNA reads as TGTGCCAGCAGCCAACCGGTACAGGGGCTGCCTACTCTTCCCTACGAGCAGTACTTC. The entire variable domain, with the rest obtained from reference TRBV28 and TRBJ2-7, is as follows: DVKVTQSSRYLVKRTGEKVFLECVQDMDHENMFWYRQDPGLGLRLIYFSYDVKMKEKGDIPEGYSVSREKKERFSLILESASTNQTSMYLCASSQPVQGLPTLPYEQYFGPGTRLTVT.

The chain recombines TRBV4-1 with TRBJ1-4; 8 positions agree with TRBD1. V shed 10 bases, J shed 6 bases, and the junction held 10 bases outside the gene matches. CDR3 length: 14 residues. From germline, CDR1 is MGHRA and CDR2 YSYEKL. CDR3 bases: TGCGCCACCACGCCCCCGGACAGGGATGAAAAACTGTTTTTT. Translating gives CATTPPDRDEKLFF.

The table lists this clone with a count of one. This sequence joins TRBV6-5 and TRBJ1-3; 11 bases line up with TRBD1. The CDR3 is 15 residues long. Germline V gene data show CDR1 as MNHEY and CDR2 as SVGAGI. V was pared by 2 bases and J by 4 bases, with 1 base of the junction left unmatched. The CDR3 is CASSYRTGGGNTIYF. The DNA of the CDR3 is TGTGCCAGCAGTTACAGGACAGGGGGCGGAAACACCATATATTTT.

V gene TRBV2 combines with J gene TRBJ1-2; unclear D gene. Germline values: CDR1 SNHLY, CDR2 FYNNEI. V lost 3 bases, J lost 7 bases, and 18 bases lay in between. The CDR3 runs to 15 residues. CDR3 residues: CASSDPSPGCGGYTF. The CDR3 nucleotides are TGTGCCAGCAGTGACCCCTCCCCGGGGTGCGGTGGCTACACCTTC.

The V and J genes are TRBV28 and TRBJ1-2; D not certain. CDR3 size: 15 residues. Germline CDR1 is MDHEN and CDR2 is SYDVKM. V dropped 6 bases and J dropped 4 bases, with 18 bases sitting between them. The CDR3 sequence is CASRKPTRGGYGYTF. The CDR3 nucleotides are TGTGCCAGCAGGAAGCCTACACGCGGCGGCTATGGCTACACCTTC.

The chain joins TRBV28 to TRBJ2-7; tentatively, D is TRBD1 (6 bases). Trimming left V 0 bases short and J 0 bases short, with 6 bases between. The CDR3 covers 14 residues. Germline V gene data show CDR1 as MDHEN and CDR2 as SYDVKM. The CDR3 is CASSLWDSSYEQYF. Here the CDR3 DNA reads TGTGCCAGCAGTTTATGGGACAGCTCCTACGAGCAGTACTTC.

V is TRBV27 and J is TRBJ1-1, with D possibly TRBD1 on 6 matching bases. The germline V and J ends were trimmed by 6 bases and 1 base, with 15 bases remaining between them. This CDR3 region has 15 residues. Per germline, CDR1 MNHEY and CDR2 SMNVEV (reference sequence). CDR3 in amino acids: CASRANRVGNTEAFF. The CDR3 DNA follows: TGTGCCAGCAGAGCGAACAGGGTGGGGAACACTGAAGCTTTCTTT.

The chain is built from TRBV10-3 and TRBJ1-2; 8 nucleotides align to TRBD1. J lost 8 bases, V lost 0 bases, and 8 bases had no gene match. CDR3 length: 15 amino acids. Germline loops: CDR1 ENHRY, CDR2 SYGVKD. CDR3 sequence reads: CAISESRDRPPGYTF. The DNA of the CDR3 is TGTGCCATCAGTGAGTCCCGGGACAGGCCACCGGGCTACACCTTC.

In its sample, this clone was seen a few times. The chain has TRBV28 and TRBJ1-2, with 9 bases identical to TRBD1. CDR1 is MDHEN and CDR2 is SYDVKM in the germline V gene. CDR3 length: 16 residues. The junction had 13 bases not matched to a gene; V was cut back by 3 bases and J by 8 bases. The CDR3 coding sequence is TGTGCCAGCAGTTTCAGCCCGGTAGGACAGGGGAAGGGCTACACCTTC. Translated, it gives CASSFSPVGQGKGYTF.